This paragraph reports one T cell receptor beta chain. Its antigen is undetermined. The data belong to a study of beta chain features in type 1 diabetes. Study-level information: Summed over all samples, the examined sorted cells came to about 110 million.

Reverse transcribing all isolated RNA meant expressed TCRB transcripts were sequenced. TCRdb keeps only in-frame clones here, not all; method: immunoSEQ multiplex PCR. The profile shows fewer than 350,000 clones, about 15% of them singletons. Overall study results and limits: Because the template was cDNA, high-expressing cells might be over-represented. In every one of the four CD4+ subsets, TCRB CDR3s were moderately but significantly shorter in Type 1 diabetes patients.

Via the markers CD45RO/CCR7/CD25/CD127/CD95/CD27, stem cell-like memory, regulatory, central memory and naive CD4+ cells were sorted. This CDR3 spans 15 amino acids. The V gene lost 0 bases and the J gene lost 9 bases, with 15 bases spanning the gap. Germline V gene lookup returns CDR1 LNHNV and CDR2 YYDKDF (reference sequence). This clonotype originated in a man aged 18 to 30 with type 1 diabetes. The V and J genes are TRBV15 and TRBJ2-1; D gene ambiguous. The sequencing input was naive CD4+ T cells from blood. The CDR3 DNA reads TGTGCCACCAGCAGAGATGGGCAGCTCTACGGTGAGCAGTTCTTC. This gives the protein CATSRDGQLYGEQFF. The full variable domain, its missing parts supplied by reference TRBV15 and TRBJ2-1, is DAMVIQNPRYQVTQFGKPVTLSCSQTLNHNVMYWYQQKSSQAPKLLFHYYDKDFNNEADTPDNFQSRRPNTSFCFLDIRSPGLGDTAMYLCATSRDGQLYGEQFFGPGTRLTVL.